The 12 T cell receptor beta chains below were found in one sample sequenced in a study of T-cell memory formation after mild COVID-19. TCRdb fed the 5' RACE reads into MiXCR, producing one record per CDR3 protein. The repertoire holds some 350,000 distinct CDR3 sequences, with less than 20% as singletons. The sequenced material came from PBMCs or a T cell subset sorted from them (not recorded which). These receptors all stem from a man in his late teens or twenties who had mild COVID-19 (a few samples of this study predate the infection). Cell type and time point are not known.

The genes are TRBV5-1 and TRBJ1-2, with D unresolved. The length of the CDR3 is 12 residues. Deletions cut 5 bases from V and 5 bases from J, with 10 bases between. In germline, CDR1 is SGHRS, CDR2 YFSETQ. Here the CDR3 reads CASRDDGYGYTF. The CDR3, as DNA: TGCGCCAGCAGGGACGATGGGTATGGCTACACCTTC. Filled out from reference TRBV5-1 and TRBJ1-2, the complete variable domain reads KAGVTQTPRYLIKTRGQQVTLSCSPISGHRSVSWYQQTPGQGLQFLFEYFSETQRNKGNFPGRFSGRQFSNSRSEMNVSTLELGDSALYLCASRDDGYGYTFGSGTRLTVV.

This clonotype is termed medium-sized. V and J are TRBV5-6 and TRBJ2-5; TRBD1 matches at 7 bases. The CDR3 contains 14 residues. Losses at the gene ends were 0 bases for V and 5 bases for J; bases not matched to a gene: 4. In germline, CDR1 is SGHDT, CDR2 YYEEEE. Written as DNA, the CDR3 is TGTGCCAGCAGCTTGGGCAGGGGGTATGAGACCCAGTACTTC. Translating it yields CASSLGRGYETQYF.

V and J are TRBV9 and TRBJ1-1; TRBD1 might be the D (6 bases). V lost 0 bases, J lost 1 base, and 16 bases lay in between. Germline CDR1 SGDLS, CDR2 YYNGEE. The CDR3 is 17 amino acids. The CDR3 DNA reads as TGTGCCAGCAGCGTAGCTGGGGGCCCAGAGGGGAACACTGAAGCTTTCTTT. Its protein product is CASSVAGGPEGNTEAFF. Full variable domain (rest looked up from reference TRBV9 and TRBJ1-1): DSGVTQTPKHLITATGQRVTLRCSPRSGDLSVYWYQQSLDQGLQFLIQYYNGEERAKGNILERFSAQQFPDLHSELNLSSLELGDSALYFCASSVAGGPEGNTEAFFGQGTRLTVV.

This chain uses TRBV4-1 with TRBJ1-2; D remains unclear. Germline CDR1 reads MGHRA; CDR2 reads YSYEKL. This CDR3 is built from 15 residues. V lost 3 bases and J 4 bases, leaving 15 bases between the germline ends. The CDR3 reads CASSHVRLPVYGYTF. Here the CDR3 DNA reads TGCGCCAGCAGCCACGTTCGACTCCCCGTCTATGGCTACACCTTC.

This chain connects TRBV12-3 or TRBV12-4 to TRBJ1-2; TRBD1 matches 7 bases. This CDR3 has 12 residues. V lost 9 bases and J lost 4; bases outside the gene matches: 5. The CDR3 loop is CASLRDSYGYTF. The CDR3 DNA reads TGTGCCAGTCTCCGGGACAGCTATGGCTACACCTTC.

In the case of this clonotype: One end of the junction does not line up with germline, which may come from a read error. The chain recombines TRBV7-7 with TRBJ2-2, with 14 nucleotides matching TRBD2. There are 16 residues in the CDR3. CDR1 is SSHAT, CDR2 FNYEAQ, per germline (reference sequence). The CDR3, as DNA: TGTGCTAGCAGCCTGACTAGCGGGGGGGACACCGGGGAGCTGTTTTTT. Encoded protein: CASSLTSGGDTGELFF.

This clonotype was seen a handful of times. V is TRBV7-9 and J is TRBJ1-2, with D possibly being TRBD1 (5 bases). V was pared by 1 base and J by 3 bases, with 12 bases between. The CDR3 has 15 amino acids. CDR1 is SEHNR, CDR2 FQNEAQ, per germline (reference sequence). CDR3 region: CASSLGGAADYGYTF. The DNA for the CDR3 is TGTGCCAGCAGCTTAGGCGGGGCCGCCGACTATGGCTACACCTTC.

V gene TRBV7-2 combines with J gene TRBJ1-5, with a tentative D call TRBD1 (5 bases). CDR3 length equals 14 residues. The ends were cut back, 3 bases at V and 6 bases at J, with 12 bases in the middle. CDR1 and CDR2 from the germline V gene are SGHTA and FQGNSA. CDR3: CASSFRVGGQPQHF. CDR3 coding DNA: TGTGCCAGCAGCTTTAGGGTGGGGGGTCAGCCCCAGCATTTT.

The gene calls are TRBV6-1 and TRBJ2-7; weak D call: TRBD2 (5 bases). The ends were cut back, 10 bases at V and 6 bases at J, with 19 bases in the middle. There are 13 residues in the CDR3. Germline V CDR1 and CDR2: MNHNS, SASEGT. CDR3 coding DNA: TGTGCCACCCTCGGGGTGGTACGTGGCGAGCAGTACTTC. Translated, it gives CATLGVVRGEQYF.

The table lists this clonotype with many counts. The rearrangement joins TRBV6-5 to TRBJ1-6; tentatively, D is TRBD1 (6 bases). CDR3 length: 16 amino acids. CDR1 and CDR2 from the germline V gene are MNHEY and SVGAGI. The V gene lost 7 bases and the J gene lost 10 bases, with 23 bases spanning the gap. For the CDR3, the DNA is TGTGCCAGCACCCCCGCCGGGACCTGGGGACAATCACCCCTCCACTTT. This encodes CASTPAGTWGQSPLHF.

The chain couples TRBV5-4 to TRBJ2-1; 8 bases map to TRBD2. This CDR3 comprises 15 residues. Germline trimming cut 3 bases from V and 8 bases from J; bases unmatched to any gene: 10. The V gene's germline CDR1 is SGHNT and CDR2 YYREEE (reference sequence). For the CDR3, the DNA is TGTGCCAGCAGCTGGGGGCCGGGGGGGGACGATGAGCAGTTCTTC. It codes for CASSWGPGGDDEQFF.

This clonotype has just a few counts. The V call is TRBV12-3 or TRBV12-4, the J call TRBJ2-3; 8 bases map to TRBD2. The CDR3 contains 14 residues. V lost 2 bases, J lost 4 bases, and 2 bases stayed unmatched. The CDR3 DNA sequence: TGTGCCAGCAGTTTACGGGGGGGCTCAGATACGCAGTATTTT. Residues: CASSLRGGSDTQYF.